Sequencing of this T cell receptor (beta chain) was carried out in a study of cytomegalovirus exposure and HLA in healthy donors. Regarding the study as a whole: Later genetic work tied a missense DCLRE1C variant to beta-chain V and J trimming. Follow-up analysis seemed to connect common viral pathogens with several of the most significant clusters identified.

The donors were healthy bone marrow donors. The CDR3 sequence is 14 residues long. With V trimmed by 5 bases and J by 9 bases, 13 bases remained unmatched. CDR1 is MGHDK and CDR2 is SYGVNS in the germline V gene. PCR amplification relied on 60 Vbeta primers (plus 13 Jbeta primers). Data came from immunoSEQ multiplex PCR; TCRdb stores just in-frame clones and leaves some out. The sample carries over 100,000 clones, around nine tenths recorded once. Of note for this clone: As yet, its antigen is unknown.

The chain links TRBV25-1 to TRBJ2-7; 7 bases fit TRBD1. The receptor comes from a woman aged 30 to 39 in good health and CMV-seronegative. Sequenced: PBMCs. CDR3 loop: CASSLTGDGEWQYF. The CDR3 DNA is TGTGCCAGCAGTCTTACAGGGGACGGAGAGTGGCAGTACTTC.